The clone carrying this T cell receptor beta chain was seen a single time. This record comes from a study of blood T cell repertoires in COVID-19. Turning to the study itself: Samples representing acute and convalescent COVID-19 were sourced from the United States, Italy and Spain. In each case, the material was cDNA or gDNA derived from T cells, B-cell-depleted T cells, or PBMCs.

Data came from immunoSEQ multiplex PCR; TCRdb stores just in-frame clones and leaves some out. This table has roughly 240,000 clones, approximately 90% appearing once. Germline V gives CDR1 SGHAT, CDR2 FQNNGV. The CDR3 consists of 15 residues. V lost 8 bases and J 4 bases, leaving 18 bases between the germline ends. The chain is built from TRBV11-2 and TRBJ2-1, with TRBD2 as a possible D gene (6 bases). The receptor was isolated from a man aged 18 to 29 with active or convalescent COVID-19. The sequencing sample was made of peripheral blood. CDR3 sequence: CASHSRGALYNEQFF. The CDR3, as DNA: TGTGCCAGCCACTCGCGGGGAGCGTTATACAATGAGCAGTTCTTC.